The present TCR beta chain was sequenced within a study of blood T cell repertoires in COVID-19. The data were produced by immunoSEQ multiplex PCR, yet TCRdb's version contains in-frame clones alone and is incomplete. The sample includes 430,000 or so clones, around nine tenths of them seen just once. Germline V lookup: CDR1 MGHRA, CDR2 YSYEKL. The CDR3 covers 14 residues. Deletions cut 4 bases from V and 0 bases from J, with 8 bases between. Sample: PBMCs or T cells enriched from blood (not recorded which). This receptor was obtained from a woman aged 40 to 49 who had recovered from COVID-19. This chain connects TRBV4-1 to TRBJ2-3; the D gene is possibly TRBD2 (6 bases). CDR3 protein: CASSLGGSTDTQYF. The DNA of the CDR3 is TGCGCCAGCAGCCTGGGGGGAAGCACAGATACGCAGTATTTT.